A single sample is the source of the 24 T cell receptor beta chains below, sequenced in a study of blood T cell repertoires in COVID-19. Libraries were prepared by immunoSEQ multiplex PCR; TCRdb keeps only in-frame clonotypes and omits some of them. This table holds 17,000 or so clones, around 90% found once. Material: peripheral blood. The receptors were sampled from a man between 45 and 60 years old with active COVID-19.

The CDR3 is CASRQGDEQYF. CDR3 bases: TGTGCCAGCAGACAGGGTGACGAGCAGTACTTC. The rearrangement joins TRBV28 to TRBJ2-7; a weak D match, TRBD1 (6 bases). The germline V gene has CDR1 MDHEN and CDR2 SYDVKM. This CDR3 spans 11 amino acids. The V end was cut by 6 bases, the J end by 5 bases, with 8 bases between.

This sequence joins TRBV6-2 or TRBV6-3 and TRBJ2-1, with 13 bases fitting TRBD2. The CDR3 loop spans 16 amino acids. Trimming at V came to 4 bases and at J to 9 bases, leaving 9 bases not matched to a gene. Germline V gives CDR1 MNHEY, CDR2 SVGEGT. This CDR3 is CASSSLTSGRAGEQFF. The CDR3 DNA is TGTGCCAGCAGTTCTCTAACTAGCGGGAGGGCCGGTGAGCAGTTCTTC.

This rearrangement joins TRBV5-5 to TRBJ1-2; possibly TRBD1 for D (6 bases). The germline V gene has CDR1 SGHKS and CDR2 YYEKEE (reference sequence). The CDR3 runs 13 residues. The V and J ends lost 4 bases and 2 bases respectively, with 9 bases between them. The CDR3 loop is CASSPDRNYGYTF. CDR3 coding DNA: TGTGCCAGCAGCCCTGACAGGAACTATGGCTACACCTTC.

This chain links TRBV29-1 with TRBJ2-3; 7 positions agree with TRBD1. Germline trimming cut 7 bases from V and 3 bases from J; bases unmatched to any gene: 10. Germline V gene sequence: CDR1 SQVTM, CDR2 ANQGSEA. The CDR3 consists of 14 residues. This CDR3 reads CSAGLGGRTDTQYF. CDR3 coding DNA: TGCAGCGCCGGCCTAGGGGGCAGGACAGATACGCAGTATTTT.

This chain joins TRBV19 and TRBJ2-1; TRBD2 agrees at 11 bases. Germline V gene data show CDR1 as LNHDA and CDR2 as SQIVND (reference sequence). The CDR3 extends over 15 amino acids. V shed 3 bases, J shed 6 bases, and the junction held 4 bases outside the gene matches. The CDR3 DNA is TGTGCCAGTAGTATCAGTAGCGGGGGGGGCAATGAGCAGTTCTTC. Residues: CASSISSGGGNEQFF.

This sequence joins TRBV9 and TRBJ1-2, with D maybe TRBD1 (5 bases). This CDR3 is 13 amino acids long. Per germline, CDR1 SGDLS and CDR2 YYNGEE. Trimming left V 0 bases short and J 8 bases short, with 11 bases between. CDR3 DNA: TGTGCCAGCAGCGTAGGCTCAGGGCAAGGCTACACCTTC. Protein product: CASSVGSGQGYTF.

CDR3 region: CASSSRQGSNQPQHF. The CDR3, as DNA: TGTGCCAGCAGCTCTCGACAGGGAAGCAATCAGCCCCAGCATTTT. This chain uses TRBV28 with TRBJ1-5; TRBD1 matches 7 bases. The germline V gene has CDR1 MDHEN and CDR2 SYDVKM. The V segment lost 6 bases and the J segment 1 base; nucleotides outside the gene matches: 6. The CDR3 loop spans 15 amino acids.

The V call is TRBV7-2, the J call TRBJ1-1; D not certain. V lost 4 bases and J lost 4, with 16 bases in between. This CDR3 region has 15 residues. Germline V gene data show CDR1 as SGHTA and CDR2 as FQGNSA. This CDR3 reads CASSSRWTRLTEAFF. For the CDR3, the DNA is TGTGCCAGCAGCTCCAGATGGACTCGTCTCACTGAAGCTTTCTTT.

This sequence joins TRBV27 and TRBJ1-2, with 8 positions matching TRBD1. The germline V gene encodes CDR1 MNHEY and CDR2 SMNVEV (reference sequence). V was clipped by 3 bases and J by 7 bases; unmatched bases: 7. The CDR3 covers 14 residues. CDR3 in amino acids: CASSLLGTGFGYTF. CDR3 sequence (DNA): TGTGCCAGCAGTTTGCTCGGGACAGGCTTTGGCTACACCTTC.

The V gene is TRBV7-2, the J gene TRBJ1-2; perhaps TRBD1 as D (6 bases). With 3 bases removed from V and 0 bases from J, the gap between germline ends came to 8 bases. This CDR3 has 14 amino acids. Germline loops: CDR1 SGHTA, CDR2 FQGNSA. The CDR3, as DNA: TGTGCCAGCAGCTTCAGGACAGCTAACTATGGCTACACCTTC. Protein: CASSFRTANYGYTF.

The chain links TRBV6-2 or TRBV6-3 to TRBJ2-1; D possibly corresponds to TRBD1 (6 bases). Per the germline V gene, CDR1 is MNHEY and CDR2 is SVGEGT. V lost 1 base and J 4 bases, leaving 11 bases between the germline ends. The CDR3 is 15 amino acids. CDR3 in DNA: TGTGCCAGCAGTTACTGGTCAGGGGAGTACAATGAGCAGTTCTTC. Amino acid sequence: CASSYWSGEYNEQFF.

The chain recombines TRBV9 with TRBJ2-1, with 10 bases that match TRBD2. This CDR3 spans 17 amino acids. V shed 0 bases and J 4 bases; nucleotides not matched to a gene: 7. Germline CDR1 and CDR2: SGDLS and YYNGEE. Here the CDR3 reads CASSVGNSGRWYNEQFF. CDR3 bases: TGTGCCAGCAGCGTAGGGAATAGCGGGAGGTGGTACAATGAGCAGTTCTTC.

This clone was observed once. The J gene is TRBJ1-3, the V gene TRBV10-3, with 12 nucleotides matching TRBD1. V dropped 3 bases and J dropped 4; count of bases not matched to a gene: 10. The CDR3 has 18 amino acids. The germline gives CDR1 ENHRY, CDR2 SYGVKD. The CDR3: CAISDNWGQGARGNTIYF. DNA of the CDR3: TGTGCCATCAGTGACAACTGGGGACAGGGGGCGAGAGGAAACACCATATATTTT.

The CDR3 DNA is TGTGCCATCAGTGATAGGGGAACGTCTGGAAACACCATATATTTT. It codes for CAISDRGTSGNTIYF. This chain links TRBV10-3 with TRBJ1-3; possible D gene TRBD1, 5 bases. Trimming shortened V by 3 bases and J by 1 base, and 10 bases separated the two germline ends. Germline CDR1 ENHRY, CDR2 SYGVKD. CDR3 length: 15 residues.

This chain uses TRBV24-1 with TRBJ2-1, with 7 bases that match TRBD2. Germline V gene lookup returns CDR1 KGHDR and CDR2 SFDVKD. CDR3 size: 14 residues. Trimming at V came to 4 bases and at J to 7 bases, leaving 6 bases not matched to a gene. As DNA, the CDR3 is TGTGCCACCAGTGAAGAGCGGGACGATAATGAGCAGTTCTTC. It translates to CATSEERDDNEQFF.

This sequence joins TRBV27 and TRBJ1-6, with 10 bases matching TRBD1. Germline-derived CDR1 and CDR2 are MNHEY and SMNVEV (reference sequence). V lost 6 bases, J lost 7 bases, and 6 bases stayed unmatched. CDR3 length equals 15 residues. The chain's CDR3 is CASSWDRGGNSPLHF. The CDR3 DNA sequence: TGTGCCAGCAGCTGGGACAGGGGAGGAAATTCACCCCTCCACTTT.

The chain links TRBV20-1 to TRBJ2-3; 7 bases align to TRBD2. V gave up 3 bases and J gave up 4 bases; unmatched junction bases: 16. The CDR3 extends over 17 amino acids. Per the germline V gene, CDR1 is DFQATT and CDR2 is SNEGSKA (reference sequence). CDR3 residues: CSASQEGGPSRSDTQYF. As DNA, the CDR3 is TGCAGTGCTAGTCAGGAGGGAGGGCCCTCGCGCTCAGATACGCAGTATTTT.

The chain combines TRBV4-1 with TRBJ1-1, with 7 positions matching TRBD1. Germline V gene data show CDR1 as MGHRA and CDR2 as YSYEKL. The junction had 7 bases not matched to a gene; V was cut back by 2 bases and J by 1 base. The CDR3 runs 16 residues. This chain's CDR3 is CASSQTYRGENTEAFF. CDR3 DNA sequence: TGCGCCAGCAGCCAAACTTACAGGGGAGAGAACACTGAAGCTTTCTTT.

V and J are TRBV7-9 and TRBJ2-4; a weak D match, TRBD1 (5 bases). This CDR3 has 17 residues. Trimming stripped 1 base from V and 4 bases from J, with 17 bases between. Germline CDR1 reads SEHNR; CDR2 reads FQNEAQ (reference sequence). As DNA, the CDR3 is TGTGCCAGCAGCTTAGTATTGTGGGGCGCGGCGAAAAACATTCAGTACTTC. Translation: CASSLVLWGAAKNIQYF.

The chain carries TRBV4-3 and TRBJ2-2, with D hard to call. Germline CDR1 LGHNA, CDR2 YSLEER. This CDR3 spans 17 amino acids. V shed 0 bases and J shed 2 bases, with 13 bases lying between them. As DNA, the CDR3 is TGCGCCAGCAGCCAAGAGATCCTAGTATTAAACACCGGGGAGCTGTTTTTT. It codes for CASSQEILVLNTGELFF.

The chain uses TRBV9 and TRBJ1-5; 7 bases are a match to TRBD1. V shed 4 bases and J 4 bases; nucleotides not matched to a gene: 11. Germline V gives CDR1 SGDLS, CDR2 YYNGEE. The CDR3 is 16 residues long. The CDR3, as DNA: TGTGCCAGCAGCCCCACCGACAGGGTGGGTAATCAGCCCCAGCATTTT. It specifies CASSPTDRVGNQPQHF.

The V gene is TRBV6-5, the J gene TRBJ2-7, with 11 bases matching TRBD2. Germline assignment: CDR1 MNHEY and CDR2 SVGAGI. J gave up 1 base and V 6 bases, and 5 bases lay outside the gene matches. CDR3 length equals 15 residues. CDR3 residues: CASRRGTSGSYEQYF. The CDR3 DNA reads as TGTGCCAGCAGGAGGGGGACTAGCGGATCCTACGAGCAGTACTTC.

This clone was seen only a few times. The V call is TRBV2, the J call TRBJ1-1; no firm D call. Germline CDR1 is SNHLY and CDR2 is FYNNEI. Trimming cost V 0 bases and J 6 bases, with 11 bases left between them. This CDR3 comprises 14 residues. The CDR3 reads CASSEASTFAEAFF. Written as DNA, the CDR3 is TGTGCCAGCAGTGAAGCCTCGACATTTGCTGAAGCTTTCTTT.

The chain combines TRBV30 with TRBJ2-2, with 7 bases identical to TRBD1. The CDR3 extends over 14 amino acids. The germline gives CDR1 GTSNPN, CDR2 SVGIG (reference sequence). The junction had 2 bases not matched to a gene; V was cut back by 3 bases and J by 1 base. The CDR3 spells CAWSGTVNTGELFF. CDR3 coding DNA: TGTGCCTGGAGCGGGACAGTGAACACCGGGGAGCTGTTTTTT.